This passage covers 26 T cell receptor beta chains from one sample sequenced in a study of shared clonotypes between healthy human individuals. Profiling relied on immunoSEQ multiplex PCR, and the TCRdb table lists in-frame clones only, not all of them. The sample holds millions of clones, more than 80% seen once. Sequencing was performed on naive CD4+ T cells from PBMCs. Subset indicated: CD45RA+ positively selected. All receptors derive from a man in his late teens or twenties in good health. Some clones in this sample may be carry-over from other donors' samples.

The J gene is TRBJ2-4, the V gene TRBV6-1; TRBD1 agrees at 8 bases. V shed 3 bases and J 0 bases; nucleotides not matched to a gene: 13. The CDR3 consists of 19 residues. Germline V gene lookup returns CDR1 MNHNS and CDR2 SASEGT. CDR3 region: CASSEDRAGSKVAKNIQYF. The CDR3, as DNA: TGTGCCAGCAGTGAGGACAGGGCGGGTAGCAAGGTAGCCAAAAACATTCAGTACTTC.

This chain uses TRBV5-1 with TRBJ2-1, with 7 bases fitting TRBD2. Germline CDR1 is SGHRS and CDR2 is YFSETQ. The V and J ends lost 7 bases and 4 bases, in that order; junction bases with no gene match: 11. The CDR3 runs 15 residues. The CDR3 bases are TGCGCCAGCCGCCCGGTGGCTAGCGGTTACAATGAGCAGTTCTTC. It encodes CASRPVASGYNEQFF.

This chain links TRBV5-1 with TRBJ2-1, with D maybe TRBD2 (5 bases). Germline values: CDR1 SGHRS, CDR2 YFSETQ. V lost 7 bases and J 11 bases, leaving 16 bases between the germline ends. The CDR3 is 12 amino acids. The CDR3 here is CASGGIGDKQFF. CDR3 DNA: TGCGCCAGCGGTGGGATCGGGGATAAGCAGTTCTTC.

This clone was counted once. The chain employs TRBV28 and TRBJ2-5; tentatively, D is TRBD1 or TRBD2 (6 bases each). Trimming took off 0 bases at V and 1 base at J, with 12 bases between the two ends. The CDR3 spans 16 residues. Germline-derived CDR1 and CDR2 are MDHEN and SYDVKM. The CDR3 region has the DNA TGTGCCAGCAGTTTATGGGGGGGCGGAACCCAAGAGACCCAGTACTTC. Encoded protein: CASSLWGGGTQETQYF.

Only one count was recorded for this clone. The V and J genes are TRBV9 and TRBJ2-7, with TRBD2 matching over 10 bases. V shed 4 bases, J shed 10 bases, and the junction held 11 bases outside the gene matches. Germline V gene lookup returns CDR1 SGDLS and CDR2 YYNGEE. There are 14 residues in the CDR3. The CDR3 is CASSSFGGTSVQYF. CDR3 in DNA: TGTGCCAGCAGCTCTTTCGGGGGGACTAGCGTACAGTACTTC.

The rearrangement links TRBV4-2 to TRBJ2-7; TRBD1 aligns across 10 bases. Germline V gene sequence: CDR1 LGHNA, CDR2 YNFKEQ. V lost 4 bases, J lost 7 bases, and 19 bases stayed unmatched. The CDR3 totals 18 residues. Written as DNA, the CDR3 is TGTGCCAGCAGCCCCATTATTGGGGGCGGGGGACAGGGGAGGGAGCAGTACTTC. Amino acid sequence: CASSPIIGGGGQGREQYF.

V gene TRBV4-3 combines with J gene TRBJ2-7; the D is unclear. This CDR3 contains 14 residues. Trimming removed 0 bases from V and 0 bases from J, with 6 bases in between. CDR1 is LGHNA and CDR2 is YSLEER in the germline V gene. The CDR3 loop reads CASSQEASSYEQYF. Written as DNA, the CDR3 is TGCGCCAGCAGCCAAGAAGCTAGCTCCTACGAGCAGTACTTC.

The chain is built from TRBV25-1 and TRBJ2-1, with D maybe TRBD1 (6 bases). CDR1 is MGHDK, CDR2 SYGVNS, per germline. The CDR3 runs 13 residues. Trimming removed 6 bases at V and 3 bases at J, with 9 bases between. Written as DNA, the CDR3 is TGTGCCAGCAGGGACAGCGTCTACAATGAGCAGTTCTTC. This codes for CASRDSVYNEQFF.

CDR3 DNA: TGCGCCAGCAGCTTGGCCTCTTTTCGCTACGAGCAGTACTTC. Its protein is CASSLASFRYEQYF. The V and J genes are TRBV5-1 and TRBJ2-7, with no clear D. Germline V gene lookup returns CDR1 SGHRS and CDR2 YFSETQ. V dropped 0 bases and J dropped 3 bases, with 10 bases sitting between them. The CDR3 is 14 residues long.

The V gene is TRBV28, the J gene TRBJ2-7; D perhaps matches TRBD1 (6 bases). V lost 6 bases and J 0 bases, leaving 12 bases between the germline ends. The CDR3 is made up of 14 amino acids. Germline lookup yields CDR1 MDHEN and CDR2 SYDVKM. CDR3 nucleotides: TGTGCCAGCAGACCGGGACAAAGCTCCTACGAGCAGTACTTC. This sequence encodes CASRPGQSSYEQYF.

The genes are TRBV19 and TRBJ2-1, with D maybe TRBD1 (6 bases). V was clipped by 5 bases and J by 3 bases, with 23 bases between them. Per germline, CDR1 LNHDA and CDR2 SQIVND (reference sequence). This CDR3 has 18 residues. This chain's CDR3 is CASSLGSNRAGSYNEQFF. CDR3 coding DNA: TGTGCCAGTAGTCTCGGATCCAACAGGGCCGGTAGCTACAATGAGCAGTTCTTC.

This clone was counted once. The chain recombines TRBV4-1 with TRBJ2-3; 9 nucleotides agree with TRBD2. Germline lookup yields CDR1 MGHRA and CDR2 YSYEKL. With V trimmed by 1 base and J by 4 bases, 6 bases remained unmatched. The CDR3 runs to 16 residues. The CDR3 DNA follows: TGCGCCAGCAGCCAAGGTAGTAGCGGGAGACCAGATACGCAGTATTTT. It yields the protein CASSQGSSGRPDTQYF.

This chain joins TRBV9 and TRBJ1-1, with D perhaps TRBD1 (5 bases). Germline loops: CDR1 SGDLS, CDR2 YYNGEE. Trimming stripped 2 bases from V and 3 bases from J, with 11 bases between. The CDR3 consists of 14 residues. This CDR3 is CASSVRGDYTEAFF. The DNA for the CDR3 is TGTGCCAGCAGCGTGAGAGGGGACTACACTGAAGCTTTCTTT.

Points on this clone: This specimen includes other DNA sequences encoding the same CDR3. The J gene is TRBJ2-1, the V gene TRBV7-3; D is unresolved. V lost 3 bases to trimming and J lost 7 bases, with 10 bases between them. The CDR3 is 13 residues long. The germline V gene has CDR1 SGHTA and CDR2 FQGTGA. This chain's CDR3 is CASSLASGNEQFF. The CDR3 nucleotides read TGTGCCAGCAGCTTGGCTTCCGGTAATGAGCAGTTCTTC.

The CDR3 region is CASSETPSTGSGELFF. CDR3 DNA: TGTGCCAGCAGTGAAACACCTTCGACAGGGAGCGGGGAGCTGTTTTTT. V is TRBV2 and J is TRBJ2-2, with 7 bases aligning to TRBD1. Germline V CDR1 and CDR2: SNHLY, FYNNEI. J was trimmed by 7 bases and V by 2 bases; bases with no gene match: 10. This CDR3 region has 16 residues. The full variable domain, with the rest looked up from reference TRBV2 and TRBJ2-2, is EPEVTQTPSHQVTQMGQEVILRCVPISNHLYFYWYRQILGQKVEFLVSFYNNEISEKSEIFDDQFSVERPDGSNFTLKIRSTKLEDSAMYFCASSETPSTGSGELFFGEGSRLTVL.

V is TRBV5-1 and J is TRBJ2-5; tentatively, D is TRBD2 (5 bases). Deletions cut 4 bases from V and 9 bases from J, with 22 bases between. The CDR3 loop spans 15 amino acids. In germline, CDR1 is SGHRS, CDR2 YFSETQ. The CDR3 here is CASSDPYPTSSSQYF. The CDR3, as DNA: TGCGCCAGCAGCGACCCTTACCCTACTAGTTCGTCCCAGTACTTC.

This rearrangement joins TRBV25-1 to TRBJ1-1, with TRBD1 matching 7 bases. This CDR3 is built from 15 residues. CDR1 is MGHDK and CDR2 is SYGVNS in the germline V gene. The junction had 8 bases not matched to a gene; V was cut back by 3 bases and J by 4 bases. The CDR3 spells CASSDTRQGGTEAFF. In DNA, the CDR3 is TGTGCCAGCAGTGACACTCGACAGGGTGGCACTGAAGCTTTCTTT.

This clone has only one observation. The gene calls are TRBV19 and TRBJ2-7; no firm D call. The ends were cut back, 5 bases at V and 4 bases at J, with 15 bases in the middle. Germline CDR1 LNHDA, CDR2 SQIVND (reference sequence). The CDR3 sequence is 14 residues long. The CDR3, as DNA: TGTGCCAGTAGTCCGTCAGATAGCCTATACGAGCAGTACTTC. Its protein is CASSPSDSLYEQYF.

Regarding this clone: The same CDR3 is also encoded by other DNA sequences in this sample. The chain couples TRBV27 to TRBJ2-7; 8 nucleotides agree with TRBD1. The germline gives CDR1 MNHEY, CDR2 SMNVEV (reference sequence). The CDR3 contains 14 residues. The V segment lost 3 bases and the J segment 9 bases; nucleotides outside the gene matches: 10. The CDR3, as DNA: TGTGCCAGCAGTTTTCTCGGACAGGGCGGAGGGCAGTACTTC. Translation: CASSFLGQGGGQYF.

This clone came up once. The rearrangement links TRBV9 to TRBJ2-2; 7 nucleotides match TRBD2. V lost 0 bases, J lost 6 bases, and 8 bases stayed unmatched. The CDR3 is 16 amino acids. The V gene's germline CDR1 is SGDLS and CDR2 YYNGEE. The CDR3 DNA reads as TGTGCCAGCAGCGTAGGGAGCGGGACCTACGCCGGGGAGCTGTTTTTT. Translating gives CASSVGSGTYAGELFF.

J is TRBJ1-1 and V is TRBV10-2; possible D gene TRBD1, 5 bases. Per germline, CDR1 WSHSY and CDR2 SAAADI. Trimming cost V 7 bases and J 4 bases, with 16 bases left between them. This CDR3 spans 14 amino acids. This CDR3 is CASTQTVSITEAFF. CDR3 nucleotides: TGCGCCAGCACCCAGACAGTCTCTATCACTGAAGCTTTCTTT.

This clone was found once. The CDR3 DNA reads as TGTGCCAGCTCCGGGAGAGAGACCGGGGAGCTGTTTTTT. This encodes CASSGRETGELFF. The chain links TRBV18 to TRBJ2-2; the D gene is possibly TRBD2 (6 bases). V was pared by 6 bases and J by 5 bases, with 10 bases between. The CDR3 is 13 residues long. CDR1 KGHSH and CDR2 LQKENI come from the germline V gene.

The V and J genes are TRBV5-5 and TRBJ2-2; no firm D call. Trimming removed 1 base at V and 6 bases at J, with 13 bases between. CDR1 is SGHKS, CDR2 YYEKEE, per germline (reference sequence). The CDR3 is 15 residues long. The CDR3 protein is CASSLTGASPGELFF. DNA of the CDR3: TGTGCCAGCAGCTTGACCGGCGCTAGTCCCGGGGAGCTGTTTTTT.

V and J are TRBV21-1 and TRBJ2-6; the listed D gene, TRBD1, was not tested against the DNA. TRBV21-1 is a pseudogene locus. The CDR3 is made up of 18 amino acids. The CDR3 DNA reads TGTGCCAGCAGCAAACCTGGGGACAGGGGACGTGGGGCCAACGTCCTGACTTTC. Translating it yields CASSKPGDRGRGANVLTF.

The J gene is TRBJ2-1, the V gene TRBV27; no clear D gene. V dropped 4 bases and J dropped 0 bases, with 10 bases sitting between them. The CDR3 covers 15 residues. CDR1 is MNHEY and CDR2 is SMNVEV in the germline V gene (reference sequence). For the CDR3, the DNA is TGTGCCAGCAGTTCCGGAAGGAGCTCCTACAATGAGCAGTTCTTC. It yields the protein CASSSGRSSYNEQFF.

CDR3 sequence (DNA): TGTGCCAGCATCGTTTCGCCTACAGGAAGCCAGCCCCAGCATTTT. Its translation: CASIVSPTGSQPQHF. The chain combines TRBV28 with TRBJ1-5; D perhaps matches TRBD1 (5 bases). Trimming cost V 7 bases and J 7 bases, with 20 bases left between them. Looked up from germline, CDR1 is MDHEN and CDR2 is SYDVKM. The CDR3 runs to 15 residues.